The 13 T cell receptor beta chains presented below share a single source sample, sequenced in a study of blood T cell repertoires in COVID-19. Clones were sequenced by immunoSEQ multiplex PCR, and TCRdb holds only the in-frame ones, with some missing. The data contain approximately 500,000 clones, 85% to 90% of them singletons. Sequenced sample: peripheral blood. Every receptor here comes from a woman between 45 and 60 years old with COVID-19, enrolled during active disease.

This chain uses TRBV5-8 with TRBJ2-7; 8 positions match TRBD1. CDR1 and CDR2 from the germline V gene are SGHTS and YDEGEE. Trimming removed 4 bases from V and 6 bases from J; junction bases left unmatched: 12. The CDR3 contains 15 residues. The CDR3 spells CASSQDRAPSGEQYF. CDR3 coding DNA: TGTGCCAGCAGCCAGGACAGGGCCCCGTCGGGCGAGCAGTACTTC.

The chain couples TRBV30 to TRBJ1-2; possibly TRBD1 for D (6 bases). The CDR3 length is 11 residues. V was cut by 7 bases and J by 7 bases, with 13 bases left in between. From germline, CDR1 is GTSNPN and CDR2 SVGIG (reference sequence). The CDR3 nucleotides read TGTGCCTCCTCAGTGGGGGCTGGCTACACCTTC. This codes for CASSVGAGYTF.

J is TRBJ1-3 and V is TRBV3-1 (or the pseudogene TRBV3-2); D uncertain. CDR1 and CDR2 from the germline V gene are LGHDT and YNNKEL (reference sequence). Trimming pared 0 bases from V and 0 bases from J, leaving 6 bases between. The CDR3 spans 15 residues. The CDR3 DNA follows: TGTGCCAGCAGCCAAGACGTGAGCTCTGGAAACACCATATATTTT. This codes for CASSQDVSSGNTIYF.

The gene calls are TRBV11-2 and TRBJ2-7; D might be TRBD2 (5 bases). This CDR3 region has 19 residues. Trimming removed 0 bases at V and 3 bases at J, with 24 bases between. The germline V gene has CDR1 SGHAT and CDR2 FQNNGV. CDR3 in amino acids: CASSLDLKRVWTVHYEQYF. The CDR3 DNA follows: TGTGCCAGCAGCTTAGATCTTAAGAGGGTCTGGACGGTCCACTACGAGCAGTACTTC.

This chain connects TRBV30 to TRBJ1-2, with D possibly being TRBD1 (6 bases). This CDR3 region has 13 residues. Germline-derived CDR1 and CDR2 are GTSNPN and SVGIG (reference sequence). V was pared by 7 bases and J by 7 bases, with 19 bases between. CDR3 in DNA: TGTGCCTATAAACCAACAGGGTGGGGTGGCTACACCTTC. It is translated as CAYKPTGWGGYTF.

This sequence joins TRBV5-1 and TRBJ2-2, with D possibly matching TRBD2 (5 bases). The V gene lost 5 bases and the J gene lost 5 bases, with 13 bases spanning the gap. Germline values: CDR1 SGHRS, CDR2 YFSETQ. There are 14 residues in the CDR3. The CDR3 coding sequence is TGCGCCAGCAGTCCGGAGGAGATTACCGGGGAGCTGTTTTTT. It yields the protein CASSPEEITGELFF.

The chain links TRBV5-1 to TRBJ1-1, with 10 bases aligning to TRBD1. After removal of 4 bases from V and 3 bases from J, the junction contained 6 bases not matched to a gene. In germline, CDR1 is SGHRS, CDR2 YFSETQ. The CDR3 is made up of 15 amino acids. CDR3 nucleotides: TGCGCCAGCAGCCAGGACAGGGGGTCGGACACTGAAGCTTTCTTT. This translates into CASSQDRGSDTEAFF. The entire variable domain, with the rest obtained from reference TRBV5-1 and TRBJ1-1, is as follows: KAGVTQTPRYLIKTRGQQVTLSCSPISGHRSVSWYQQTPGQGLQFLFEYFSETQRNKGNFPGRFSGRQFSNSRSEMNVSTLELGDSALYLCASSQDRGSDTEAFFGQGTRLTVV.

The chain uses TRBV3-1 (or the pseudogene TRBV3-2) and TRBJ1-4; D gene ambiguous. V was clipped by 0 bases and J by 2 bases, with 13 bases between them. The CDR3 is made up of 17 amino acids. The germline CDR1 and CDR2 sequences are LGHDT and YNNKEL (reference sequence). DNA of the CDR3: TGTGCCAGCAGCCAAGATTGGCCGGGGTGGACTAATGAAAAACTGTTTTTT. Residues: CASSQDWPGWTNEKLFF.

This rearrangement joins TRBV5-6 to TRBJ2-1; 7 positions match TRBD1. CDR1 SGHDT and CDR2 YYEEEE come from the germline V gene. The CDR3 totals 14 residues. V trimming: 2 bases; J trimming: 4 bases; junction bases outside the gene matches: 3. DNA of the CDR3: TGTGCCAGCAGCTTTGGGACAGCATACAATGAGCAGTTCTTC. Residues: CASSFGTAYNEQFF.

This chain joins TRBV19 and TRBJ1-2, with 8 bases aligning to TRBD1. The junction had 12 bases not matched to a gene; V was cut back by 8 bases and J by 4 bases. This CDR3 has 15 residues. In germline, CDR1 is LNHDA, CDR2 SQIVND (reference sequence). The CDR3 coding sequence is TGTGCCAGTGAAAGTTGGGGACAGGCTACCTATGGCTACACCTTC. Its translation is CASESWGQATYGYTF.

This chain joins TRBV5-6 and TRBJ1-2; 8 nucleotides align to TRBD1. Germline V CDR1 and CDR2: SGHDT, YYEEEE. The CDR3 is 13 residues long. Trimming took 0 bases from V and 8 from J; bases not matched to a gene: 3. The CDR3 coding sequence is TGTGCCAGCAGCTTGGTAGGGACAGGAGGCTACACCTTC. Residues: CASSLVGTGGYTF.

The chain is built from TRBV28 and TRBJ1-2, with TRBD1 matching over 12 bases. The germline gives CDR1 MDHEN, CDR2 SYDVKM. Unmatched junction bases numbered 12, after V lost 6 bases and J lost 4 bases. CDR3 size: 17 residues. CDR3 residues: CASSLSGTGGLGYGYTF. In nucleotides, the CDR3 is TGTGCCAGCAGCCTTTCCGGGACAGGGGGCCTCGGCTATGGCTACACCTTC.

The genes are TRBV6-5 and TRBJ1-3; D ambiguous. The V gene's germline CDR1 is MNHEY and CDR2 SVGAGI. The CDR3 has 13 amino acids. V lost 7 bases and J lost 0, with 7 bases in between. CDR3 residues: CASIVSSGNTIYF. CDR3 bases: TGTGCCAGCATAGTGAGCTCTGGAAACACCATATATTTT.